The 24 T cell receptor beta chains listed next were all sequenced from one sample in a study of blood T cell repertoires in COVID-19. The repertoire was sequenced with immunoSEQ multiplex PCR; TCRdb's copy has only in-frame clones and lacks some. The sample consists of 250,000 to 350,000 clones, more than 70% of them appearing once. The sample comprised peripheral blood. The source is a young woman with COVID-19, enrolled during active disease.

On this clone: With a much larger clone just one base away, this may be a read error. The J gene is TRBJ2-7, the V gene TRBV7-9; TRBD1 matches at 11 bases. CDR1 and CDR2 from the germline V gene are SEHNR and FQNEAQ (reference sequence). Trimming at V came to 5 bases and at J to 3 bases, leaving 3 bases not matched to a gene. CDR3 length: 14 residues. CDR3 in amino acids: CASSQGTGGYEQYF. CDR3 bases: TGTGCCAGCAGCCAAGGGACAGGGGGCTACGAGCAGTACTTC.

This chain connects TRBV19 to TRBJ1-5, with TRBD1 as a possible D gene (5 bases). V was shortened by 4 bases and J by 5 bases, with 9 bases between the two germline ends. In germline, CDR1 is LNHDA, CDR2 SQIVND (reference sequence). The CDR3 runs 13 residues. The CDR3: CASSTGGYQPQHF. In DNA form, the CDR3 reads TGTGCCAGTAGTACGGGGGGATATCAGCCCCAGCATTTT.

This chain connects TRBV6-2 or TRBV6-3 to TRBJ2-6, with 7 positions matching TRBD1. Germline trimming cut 2 bases from V and 0 bases from J; bases unmatched to any gene: 10. Germline-derived CDR1 and CDR2 are MNHEY and SVGEGT. This CDR3 contains 19 residues. Here the CDR3 DNA reads TGTGCCAGCAGTTACACCTGGGACAGTCTCTACTCTGGGGCCAACGTCCTGACTTTC. Its translation: CASSYTWDSLYSGANVLTF.

On this clone: Other DNA sequences in the same sample also yield this CDR3. The chain employs TRBV24-1 and TRBJ2-1, with a tentative D call TRBD2 (5 bases). Germline V lookup: CDR1 KGHDR, CDR2 SFDVKD. This CDR3 comprises 13 residues. Trimming took off 7 bases at V and 4 bases at J, with 10 bases between the two ends. The CDR3 protein is CATRGSSYNEQFF. CDR3 in DNA: TGTGCCACCAGGGGGAGCTCGTACAATGAGCAGTTCTTC.

The rearrangement uses TRBV18 and TRBJ2-2; tentative D call: TRBD2 (5 bases). Germline loops: CDR1 KGHSH, CDR2 LQKENI. V was shortened by 2 bases and J by 7 bases, with 17 bases between the two germline ends. CDR3 length equals 16 residues. DNA for the CDR3: TGTGCCAGCTCACCAATAAAGGTTGGAGGTGGCGGGGAGCTGTTTTTT. It encodes CASSPIKVGGGGELFF. The full variable domain, its missing parts supplied by reference TRBV18 and TRBJ2-2, is NAGVMQNPRHLVRRRGQEARLRCSPMKGHSHVYWYRQLPEEGLKFMVYLQKENIIDESGMPKERFSAEFPKEGPSILRIQQVVRGDSAAYFCASSPIKVGGGGELFFGEGSRLTVL.

The table lists this clone with a count of one. This chain links TRBV6-5 with TRBJ1-2; 7 bases are a match to TRBD1. The CDR3 sequence is 14 residues long. The germline V gene encodes CDR1 MNHEY and CDR2 SVGAGI. V gave up 6 bases and J gave up 5 bases; unmatched junction bases: 9. The CDR3 sequence: CASSWDRGEYGYTF. In DNA, the CDR3 is TGTGCCAGCAGCTGGGACAGAGGGGAGTATGGCTACACCTTC.

This clone occurred a few times. The chain links TRBV24-1 to TRBJ2-1, with D unresolved. Germline lookup yields CDR1 KGHDR and CDR2 SFDVKD. V lost 9 bases and J lost 0, with 11 bases in between. The CDR3 runs 14 residues. The CDR3 sequence is CATGARSSYNEQFF. DNA for the CDR3: TGTGCCACCGGTGCGCGTAGCTCCTACAATGAGCAGTTCTTC.

V gene TRBV5-4 combines with J gene TRBJ1-1, with D possibly TRBD1 on 6 matching bases. Per the germline V gene, CDR1 is SGHNT and CDR2 is YYREEE (reference sequence). Trimming left V 1 base short and J 2 bases short, with 12 bases between. The CDR3 loop spans 15 amino acids. DNA of the CDR3: TGTGCCAGCAGCTTGATCCGACAGGCCAACACTGAAGCTTTCTTT. This encodes CASSLIRQANTEAFF.

Written as DNA, the CDR3 is TGTGCCAGCAGCTTCGGACAGTACTACGAGCAGTACTTC. Translating it yields CASSFGQYYEQYF. The chain carries TRBV5-6 and TRBJ2-7, with a tentative D call TRBD1 (6 bases). CDR1 and CDR2 (germline): SGHDT, YYEEEE. Trimming pared 2 bases from V and 3 bases from J, leaving 9 bases between. This CDR3 region has 13 residues.

The gene calls are TRBV18 and TRBJ2-3; D possibly corresponds to TRBD2 (6 bases). Trimming stripped 3 bases from V and 5 bases from J, with 9 bases between. This CDR3 spans 13 amino acids. CDR1 is KGHSH and CDR2 is LQKENI in the germline V gene. The CDR3 DNA sequence: TGTGCCAGCTCACCTACTAGCCGAGATACGCAGTATTTT. Translated, it gives CASSPTSRDTQYF.

V and J are TRBV28 and TRBJ2-7; maybe TRBD2 (7 bases). The V gene lost 6 bases and the J gene lost 3 bases, with 15 bases spanning the gap. Germline V gives CDR1 MDHEN, CDR2 SYDVKM. CDR3 length: 14 residues. The CDR3 is CASRPGGGNYEQYF. CDR3 in DNA: TGTGCCAGCAGGCCTGGCGGGGGCAACTACGAGCAGTACTTC.

V and J are TRBV5-4 and TRBJ2-7; tentative D call: TRBD2 (5 bases). The V gene lost 4 bases and the J gene lost 2 bases, with 13 bases spanning the gap. The germline V gene has CDR1 SGHNT and CDR2 YYREEE (reference sequence). This CDR3 comprises 14 residues. The CDR3 sequence is CASSLGIKTYEQYF. CDR3 DNA: TGTGCCAGCAGCCTCGGGATTAAAACCTACGAGCAGTACTTC.

V usage is TRBV30 and J usage is TRBJ1-4; 9 bases map to TRBD1. Trimming removed 4 bases from V and 6 bases from J; junction bases left unmatched: 0. The CDR3 sequence is 12 residues long. In germline, CDR1 is GTSNPN, CDR2 SVGIG (reference sequence). In nucleotides, the CDR3 is TGTGCCTGGAACAGGGGGCATGAAAAACTGTTTTTT. Translation gives CAWNRGHEKLFF. The whole variable domain, filled in from reference TRBV30 and TRBJ1-4, reads SQTIHQWPATLVQPVGSPLSLECTVEGTSNPNLYWYRQAAGRGLQLLFYSVGIGQISSEVPQNLSASRPQDRQFILSSKKLLLSDSGFYLCAWNRGHEKLFFGSGTQLSVL.

This chain uses TRBV13 with TRBJ2-5; D may be TRBD2 (5 bases). The CDR3 is 13 amino acids. Trimming took off 2 bases at V and 5 bases at J, with 9 bases between the two ends. The germline CDR1 and CDR2 sequences are PRHDT and FYEKMQ (reference sequence). The CDR3 DNA is TGTGCCAGCAGCTTAAACCCGGGGGAGACCCAGTACTTC. Amino acid sequence: CASSLNPGETQYF.

V gene TRBV19 combines with J gene TRBJ2-4; D is perhaps TRBD1 (5 bases). The CDR3 consists of 16 residues. Per germline, CDR1 LNHDA and CDR2 SQIVND (reference sequence). The V gene lost 6 bases and the J gene lost 0 bases, with 15 bases spanning the gap. The CDR3 is CASSEGVTLAKNIQYF. CDR3 DNA sequence: TGTGCCAGTAGCGAAGGGGTCACACTAGCCAAAAACATTCAGTACTTC.

The chain recombines TRBV7-8 with TRBJ1-6, with TRBD1 as a possible D gene (5 bases). This CDR3 spans 13 amino acids. Trimming cost V 6 bases and J 8 bases, with 11 bases left between them. CDR1 is SGHVS and CDR2 is FQNEAQ in the germline V gene. The CDR3 here is CASRGGGDSPLHF. In nucleotides, the CDR3 is TGTGCCAGCAGGGGGGGTGGGGATTCACCCCTCCACTTT.

The CDR3 spells CASSVEFKESGYTF. CDR3 coding DNA: TGTGCCAGCAGCGTAGAGTTCAAGGAGAGCGGCTACACCTTC. The chain uses TRBV9 and TRBJ1-2; D remains unclear. Between the trimmed V and J ends, which lost 0 bases and 8 bases, there was a span of 14 bases. Germline CDR1 is SGDLS and CDR2 is YYNGEE. This CDR3 is 14 amino acids long.

The rearrangement joins TRBV27 to TRBJ2-1; 8 nucleotides agree with TRBD2. Unmatched junction bases numbered 12, after V lost 5 bases and J lost 6 bases. CDR3 length equals 16 residues. Germline values: CDR1 MNHEY, CDR2 SMNVEV (reference sequence). The CDR3 coding sequence is TGTGCCAGCAGTCCGAATTCCGGGACTAGTCCCAATGAGCAGTTCTTC. Translation gives CASSPNSGTSPNEQFF.

CDR3 sequence reads: CASSRTEGGPGGEQYF. CDR3 coding DNA: TGTGCCAGCAGCCGCACCGAAGGCGGGCCCGGTGGCGAGCAGTACTTC. This chain connects TRBV3-1 (or the pseudogene TRBV3-2) to TRBJ2-7, with D perhaps TRBD2 (5 bases). V lost 4 bases and J 6 bases, leaving 22 bases between the germline ends. The length of the CDR3 is 16 residues. In germline, CDR1 is LGHDT, CDR2 YNNKEL (reference sequence).

The V gene is TRBV7-6, the J gene TRBJ2-7; 7 positions agree with TRBD2. Germline V gene sequence: CDR1 SGHVS, CDR2 FNYEAQ. The ends lost 1 base at V and 5 bases at J; junction bases unmatched: 5. CDR3 length equals 14 residues. The CDR3 protein is CASSLDPTSDEQYF. CDR3 bases: TGTGCCAGCAGCTTAGACCCCACTAGCGACGAGCAGTACTTC.

For this clone: The identical CDR3 is also encoded by other nucleotide sequences in the sample. The chain carries TRBV2 and TRBJ1-5; 9 bases align to TRBD1. Looked up from germline, CDR1 is SNHLY and CDR2 is FYNNEI. The CDR3 is 14 residues long. V shed 9 bases, J shed 2 bases, and the junction held 5 bases outside the gene matches. The CDR3 reads CASSRDRGNQPQHF. The CDR3 DNA is TGTGCCAGTAGCCGGGACAGGGGCAATCAGCCCCAGCATTTT.

The chain recombines TRBV6-6 with TRBJ1-5, with TRBD1 matching over 10 bases. The germline V gene encodes CDR1 MNHNY and CDR2 SVGAGI (reference sequence). This CDR3 is 15 amino acids long. Germline trimming cut 6 bases from V and 2 bases from J; bases unmatched to any gene: 4. DNA of the CDR3: TGTGCCAGCAGAAGGACAGGGGGAGGCAATCAGCCCCAGCATTTT. Residues: CASRRTGGGNQPQHF.

This chain uses TRBV6-5 with TRBJ2-1; 7 positions match TRBD2. The V segment lost 5 bases and the J segment 4 bases; nucleotides outside the gene matches: 5. CDR3 length equals 14 residues. Germline assignment: CDR1 MNHEY and CDR2 SVGAGI. CDR3 loop: CASSRLAEYNEQFF. The CDR3 DNA sequence: TGTGCCAGCAGTAGGCTAGCGGAATACAATGAGCAGTTCTTC.

Regarding this clone: Its ends do not fully match the called genes, so a read error is possible. The chain recombines TRBV7-9 with TRBJ2-3, with 10 bases aligning to TRBD2. The CDR3 runs 15 residues. Germline CDR1 reads SEHNR; CDR2 reads FQNEAQ (reference sequence). The CDR3 spells CASTLLAGSTDTQYF. The CDR3, as DNA: TGTGCCAGCACCTTACTAGCGGGGAGCACAGATACGCAGTATTTT. The entire variable domain, with the rest obtained from reference TRBV7-9 and TRBJ2-3, is as follows: DTGVSQNPRHKITKRGQNVTFRCDPISEHNRLYWYRQTLGQGPEFLTYFQNEAQLEKSRLLSDRFSAERPKGSFSTLEIQRTEQGDSAMYLCASTLLAGSTDTQYFGPGTRLTVL.